The next 9 T cell receptor beta chains were all read from a single sample in a study of shared clonotypes between healthy human individuals (dated by TCRdb to the early 2020s). The library was made by the immunoSEQ multiplex PCR assay. Not all clones reach the TCRdb copy of this immuneACCESS table, which keeps in-frame sequences only. Checked studies attribute under half of the gap to unresolved V genes and leave the rest unexplained. The sample data list 2 million to 3 million clones, and 93% of these were observed just once. The ten largest clones take up about 0.38% of the sample. Sequences were obtained from naive CD4+ T cells from PBMCs. Reading the label with the study, this specimen's cell subset or site is: CD45RA+ positively selected. Source of these receptors: a man in his late teens or twenties in good health. Some clones in this sample may be carry-over from other donors' samples.

With regard to this clone: A read error may produce the germline difference seen at one junction end. J is TRBJ2-7 and V is TRBV20-1, with D possibly matching TRBD1 (6 bases). The CDR3 loop spans 11 amino acids. Germline V gene lookup returns CDR1 DFQATT and CDR2 SNEGSKA (reference sequence). Written as DNA, the CDR3 is TGCAGTGCTAGAGCTCGGCCAGGGGCCTTCTTC. It codes for CSARARPGAFF.

V and J are TRBV2 and TRBJ2-3, with D perhaps matching TRBD1 (6 bases). This CDR3 is built from 15 residues. Looked up from germline, CDR1 is SNHLY and CDR2 is FYNNEI. The V end lost 3 bases, the J end lost 1 base, and 11 bases lay between the germline ends. This chain's CDR3 is CASSDPGHRTDTQYF. The DNA for the CDR3 is TGTGCCAGCAGTGACCCGGGACACCGCACAGATACGCAGTATTTT.

The chain employs TRBV7-2 and TRBJ1-1; D is undetermined. This CDR3 has 15 residues. Germline V gene sequence: CDR1 SGHTA, CDR2 FQGNSA. V was clipped by 1 base and J by 1 base, with 10 bases between them. Here the CDR3 DNA reads TGTGCCAGCAGCTTAGTTCTGGCAAAGAACACTGAAGCTTTCTTT. Translating it yields CASSLVLAKNTEAFF.

Notes on this clone: An end of the junction differs from the germline gene, which may be a read error. The chain is built from TRBV18 and TRBJ1-5; D unclear. Germline lookup yields CDR1 KGHSH and CDR2 LQKENI. The CDR3 contains 14 residues. Here the CDR3 reads CASSPPDSNQPQHF. For the CDR3, the DNA is TGTGCCAGCTCTCCACCCGATAGCAATCAGCCCCAGCATTTT.

To note about this clone: The same CDR3 arises from other DNA sequences in this sample as well. The V and J genes are TRBV5-1 and TRBJ2-3; no reliable D call. The V and J ends lost 2 bases and 2 bases respectively, with 9 bases between them. The CDR3 is 14 amino acids. The V gene's germline CDR1 is SGHRS and CDR2 YFSETQ. The CDR3 DNA follows: TGCGCCAGCAGCTTAGGGCCGCCCACAGATACGCAGTATTTT. Its translation: CASSLGPPTDTQYF.

The chain joins TRBV11-2 to TRBJ2-7; tentative D call: TRBD1 (5 bases). Germline V lookup: CDR1 SGHAT, CDR2 FQNNGV. The V end was cut by 4 bases, the J end by 6 bases, with 19 bases between. The CDR3 length is 15 residues. The CDR3 sequence is CASSSTGPARAEQYF. CDR3 DNA sequence: TGTGCCAGCAGCTCAACAGGACCCGCCCGGGCCGAGCAGTACTTC.

The V and J genes are TRBV6-6 and TRBJ2-7; D is possibly TRBD1 or TRBD2 (6 bases each). CDR1 is MNHNY and CDR2 is SVGAGI in the germline V gene (reference sequence). Trimming shortened V by 2 bases and J by 0 bases, and 11 bases separated the two germline ends. The CDR3 has 15 amino acids. The DNA of the CDR3 is TGTGCCAGCAGTTACGGGGGGCCAAACTCCTACGAGCAGTACTTC. It translates to CASSYGGPNSYEQYF.

CDR3 in amino acids: CASSLVQGFATEAFF. CDR3 in DNA: TGTGCCAGCAGCTTAGTACAGGGTTTCGCAACTGAAGCTTTCTTT. The chain links TRBV11-2 to TRBJ1-1; D is perhaps TRBD1 (6 bases). Germline CDR1 and CDR2: SGHAT and FQNNGV. The length of the CDR3 is 15 residues. Trimming left V 1 base short and J 5 bases short, with 14 bases between.

The rearrangement links TRBV29-1 to TRBJ1-4, with D unresolved. V lost 4 bases to trimming and J lost 8 bases, with 17 bases between them. CDR3 length: 14 residues. The germline V gene has CDR1 SQVTM and CDR2 ANQGSEA. The CDR3 DNA follows: TGCAGCGTTGTCCCGTACCCCTTGGGGGAAAAACTGTTTTTT. It yields the protein CSVVPYPLGEKLFF.